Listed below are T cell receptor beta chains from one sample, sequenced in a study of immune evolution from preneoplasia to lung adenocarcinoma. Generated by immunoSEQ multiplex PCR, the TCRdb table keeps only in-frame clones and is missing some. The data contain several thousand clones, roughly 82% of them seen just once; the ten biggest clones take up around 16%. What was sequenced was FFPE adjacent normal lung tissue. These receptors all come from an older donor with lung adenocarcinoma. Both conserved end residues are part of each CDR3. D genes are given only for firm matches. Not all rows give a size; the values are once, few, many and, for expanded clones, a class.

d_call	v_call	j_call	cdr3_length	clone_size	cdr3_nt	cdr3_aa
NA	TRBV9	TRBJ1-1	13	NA	TGTGCCAGCAGCGTAGGGGGGTACACTGAAGCTTTCTTT	CASSVGGYTEAFF
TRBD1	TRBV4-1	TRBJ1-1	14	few	TGCGCCAGCAGCACGGCCAGGGGGAGCACTGAAGCTTTCTTT	CASSTARGSTEAFF
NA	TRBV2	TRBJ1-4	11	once	TGTGCCAGCAGTGAATATGAAAAACTGTTTTTT	CASSEYEKLFF
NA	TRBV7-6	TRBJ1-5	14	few	TGTGCCAGCAGCTTACAGGGATTCAATCAGCCCCAGCATTTT	CASSLQGFNQPQHF
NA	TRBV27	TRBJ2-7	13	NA	TGTGCCAGCAGTTTAAACAGTCTTGGAGAGCAGTACTTC	CASSLNSLGEQYF
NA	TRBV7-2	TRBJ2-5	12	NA	TGTGCCAGCAGCTCATCCGGGGGGACCCAGTACTTC	CASSSSGGTQYF
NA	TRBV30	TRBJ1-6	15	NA	TGTGCCTGGGCCTCATTGGCAGCCGGGCCTTCACCCCTCCACTTT	CAWASLAAGPSPLHF
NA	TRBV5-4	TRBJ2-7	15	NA	TGTGCCAGCAGCTTAGGGCGGGATGGATCCTACGAGCAGTACTTC	CASSLGRDGSYEQYF
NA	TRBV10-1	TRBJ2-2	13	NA	TGCGCCAGCAGCGCTTCAATCACCGGGGAGCTGTTTTTT	CASSASITGELFF
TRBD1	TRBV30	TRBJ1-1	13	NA	TGTGCCTGGCGCCTTTTGGGACAGGGGGAAGCTTTCTTT	CAWRLLGQGEAFF
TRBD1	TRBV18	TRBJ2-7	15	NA	TGTGCCAGCTCACCTCCGGGACAGGGGGCCTACGAGCAGTACTTC	CASSPPGQGAYEQYF
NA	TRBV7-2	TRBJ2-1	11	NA	TGTGCCAGCGATTTCTACAATGAGCAGTTCTTC	CASDFYNEQFF
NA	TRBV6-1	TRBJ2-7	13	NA	TGTGCCAGCAGTGGAGACTCGAATCGGGAGCAGTACTTC	CASSGDSNREQYF
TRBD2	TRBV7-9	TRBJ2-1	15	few	TGTGCCAGCAGCCTACTAGCGCCGCGGGGTGATGAGCAGTTCTTC	CASSLLAPRGDEQFF
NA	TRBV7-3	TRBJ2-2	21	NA	TGTGCCAGCAGCTTATGGTCCCCCAGGACACTAGCTGGTGTGAACACCGGGGAGCTGTTTTTT	CASSLWSPRTLAGVNTGELFF
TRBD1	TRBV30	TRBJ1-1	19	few	TGTGCCTGGTTTTACCGGGACAGGGACGGGAAGACGGAGAACACTGAAGCTTTCTTT	CAWFYRDRDGKTENTEAFF
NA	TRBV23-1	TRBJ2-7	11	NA	TGCGCCAGCAGTGACAGTCACGAGCAGTACTTC	CASSDSHEQYF
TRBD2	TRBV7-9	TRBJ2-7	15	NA	TGTGCCAGCAGCTTCGCTAGCGGGAGGGGATACGAGCAGTACTTC	CASSFASGRGYEQYF
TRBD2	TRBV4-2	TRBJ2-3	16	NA	TGTGCCAGCAGCCAAGAGGTGCGGGAGAGGACAGATACGCAGTATTTT	CASSQEVRERTDTQYF
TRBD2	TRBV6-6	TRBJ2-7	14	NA	TGTGCCAGCAGTCAACGGGGGGGGCCCTACGAGCAGTACTTC	CASSQRGGPYEQYF
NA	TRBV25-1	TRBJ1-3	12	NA	TGTGCCAGTCAACAAGCTGGAAACACCATATATTTT	CASQQAGNTIYF
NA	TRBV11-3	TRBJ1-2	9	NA	TGTGCCAGCAGCCTTAAGGGGGGCTTC	CASSLKGGF
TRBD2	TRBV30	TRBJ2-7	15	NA	TGTGCCTGGAGTTGGAGCGGGAGGAATCTCTACGAGCAGTACTTC	CAWSWSGRNLYEQYF
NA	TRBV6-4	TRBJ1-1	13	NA	TGTGCCAGCCGGAGGAGGACGGACACTGAAGCTTTCTTT	CASRRRTDTEAFF
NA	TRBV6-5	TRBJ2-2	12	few	TGTGCCAGCAGCCCCTCGGGAAGGGAGCTGTTTTTT	CASSPSGRELFF
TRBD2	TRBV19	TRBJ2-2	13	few	TGTGCCAGTCGGAGCGGGAGTTCAGGGGAGCTGTTTTTT	CASRSGSSGELFF
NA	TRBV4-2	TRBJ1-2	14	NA	TGTGCCAGCAGCCAAGAGACGGGCCACTATGGCTACACCTTC	CASSQETGHYGYTF
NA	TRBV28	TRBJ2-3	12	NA	TGTGCCAGCAGCCTCCAGGCTGTTCCGCAGTATTTT	CASSLQAVPQYF
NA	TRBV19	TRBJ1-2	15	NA	TGTGCCAGTAGTGACAGTCTTCCATCCAACTATGGCTACACCTTC	CASSDSLPSNYGYTF
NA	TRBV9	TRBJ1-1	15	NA	TGTGCCAGCAGCGAGGGGTGGGCGGGGAGGACTGAAGCTTTCTTT	CASSEGWAGRTEAFF
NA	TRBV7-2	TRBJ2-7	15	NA	TGTGCCAGCAGCTACGACGGACAGTTTGCCTACGAGCAGTACTTC	CASSYDGQFAYEQYF
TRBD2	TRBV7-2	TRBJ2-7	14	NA	TGTGCCAGCAGCTTACCCGGGCGACTAGCGAAGACGTACTTC	CASSLPGRLAKTYF
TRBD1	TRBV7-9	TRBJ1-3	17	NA	TGTGCCAGCAGCCCCCCACTCAGGACAGGCTCTGGAAACACCATATATTTT	CASSPPLRTGSGNTIYF
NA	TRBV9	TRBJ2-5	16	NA	TGTGCCAGCAGCTCAAGGGATGGAGGGTTGGGAGAGACCCAGTACTTC	CASSSRDGGLGETQYF
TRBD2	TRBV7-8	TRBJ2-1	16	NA	TGTGCCAGCAGCAAACGACTAGCGGGACCGTACAATGAGCAGTTCTTC	CASSKRLAGPYNEQFF
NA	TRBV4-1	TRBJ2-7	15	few	TGCGCCAGCAGGGACCGTCAAGCGTCGGCCTACGAGCAGTACTTC	CASRDRQASAYEQYF
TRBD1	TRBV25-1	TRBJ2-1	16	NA	TGTGCCAGCAGTGAATTGGGACAGGGGCCTAGTCATGAGCAGTTCTTC	CASSELGQGPSHEQFF
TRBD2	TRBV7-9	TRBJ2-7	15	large	TGTGCCAGCAGCTTAATGGTCGGGGGGACCTACGAGCAGTACTTC	CASSLMVGGTYEQYF
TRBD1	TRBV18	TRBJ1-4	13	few	TGTGCCAGCTCACCGGGACAGGGAGAAAAACTGTTTTTT	CASSPGQGEKLFF
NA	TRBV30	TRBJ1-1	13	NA	TGTGCCTGGATAGTCTGGGCGAACACTGAAGCTTTCTTT	CAWIVWANTEAFF
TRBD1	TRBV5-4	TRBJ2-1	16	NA	TGTGCCAGCACCCAACCCGGGACAGGTGGCTACAATGAGCAGTTCTTC	CASTQPGTGGYNEQFF
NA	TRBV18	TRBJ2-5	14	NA	TGTGCCAGCTCACCACCGAACGCGGGGGAGACCCAGTACTTC	CASSPPNAGETQYF
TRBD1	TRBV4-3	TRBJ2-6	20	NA	TGCGCCAGCAGCACCTCCTGGACAGGCGTGCTCTCGGCTGGGGCCAACGTCCTGACTTTC	CASSTSWTGVLSAGANVLTF
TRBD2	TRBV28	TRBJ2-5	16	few	TGTGCCAGCAGTCCGCTCCTAGCGGGAGGGCCGAAGACCCAGTACTTC	CASSPLLAGGPKTQYF
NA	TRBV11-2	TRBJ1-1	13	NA	TGTGCCAGCAGCTTAGTACGAGGGACTGAAGCTTTCTTT	CASSLVRGTEAFF
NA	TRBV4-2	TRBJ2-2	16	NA	TGTGCCAGCAGCCTCCCAGGGGGGGGGATCACCGGGGAGCTGTTTTTT	CASSLPGGGITGELFF
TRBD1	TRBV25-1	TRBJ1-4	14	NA	TGTGCCAGCAGTGACAGGGGGCATGGTGAAAAACTGTTTTTT	CASSDRGHGEKLFF
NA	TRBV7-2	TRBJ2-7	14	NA	TGTGCCAGCAGAGGGGGAGGCAGGTCCTACGAGCAGTACTTC	CASRGGGRSYEQYF
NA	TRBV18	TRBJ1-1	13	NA	TGTGCCAGCTCATTCCCAGGGGACACTGAAGCTTTCTTT	CASSFPGDTEAFF
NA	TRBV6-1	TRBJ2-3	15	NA	TGTGCCAGCAGTGAAACCGACGGCGGGACAGATACGCAGTATTTT	CASSETDGGTDTQYF
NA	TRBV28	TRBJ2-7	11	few	TGTGCCAGCAGTCTAGCCTACGAGCAGTACTTC	CASSLAYEQYF
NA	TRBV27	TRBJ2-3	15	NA	TGTGCCAGCAGTTTCCGTCCCCCTCCCGCAGATACGCAGTATTTT	CASSFRPPPADTQYF
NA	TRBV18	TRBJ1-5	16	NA	TGTGCCAGCTCTCAGGAGATTGACAGGCCTTATCAGCCCCAGCATTTT	CASSQEIDRPYQPQHF
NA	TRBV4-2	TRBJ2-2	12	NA	TGTGCCAGCGGGCACAACACCGGGGAGCTGTTTTTT	CASGHNTGELFF
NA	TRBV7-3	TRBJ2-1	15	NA	TGTGCCAGCAGCCCAGCCCCGAGCTCCTACAATGAGCAGTTCTTC	CASSPAPSSYNEQFF
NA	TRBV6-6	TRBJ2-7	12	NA	TGTGCCAGCAGTTACAAGGGGGACGAGCAGTACTTC	CASSYKGDEQYF
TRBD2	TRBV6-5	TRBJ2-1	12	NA	TGTGCCAGCCGGGGGGTTTACAATGAGCAGTTCTTC	CASRGVYNEQFF